The entry that follows covers one TCR beta chain sequence. Its matching antigen is unknown. CDR1 and CDR2 from the germline V gene are MNHNS and SASEGT. The CDR3 is made up of 12 amino acids. V was clipped by 3 bases and J by 9 bases, with 9 bases between them. The data belong to a study of T cell responses to AZD1222 COVID-19 vaccine. General study results and limits: Nearly half of spike-specific TCRs reportedly go after variant regions that carry no mutations. The donor group comprised mostly white British people and more females; the analysis possibly underestimated clonal diversity. AZD1222 recipients seropositive at baseline numbered only six or seven. Vaccine-associated CD4 TCRs ranged over spike, dominating at 160-218 and 743-854.

Sequencing was performed with immunoSEQ multiplex PCR; in TCRdb, only in-frame clones are kept and a portion is missing. The repertoire consists of 120,000 or so clones, with around 94% occurring once and the leading ten covering around 1.7%. This receptor was identified in an adult in good health. The chain uses TRBV6-1 and TRBJ1-5, with D maybe TRBD1 (5 bases). The sequencing here drew on peripheral blood, taken on day 0 of AZD1222 vaccination. The chain's CDR3 is CASSDQGGPQHF. As DNA, the CDR3 is TGTGCCAGCAGTGACCAGGGAGGGCCCCAGCATTTT.